This T cell receptor (beta chain) was identified during a study of CD8+ T cells in alopecia areata. The study's findings and limits: Patients shared TCRs less clearly than mice did, possibly owing to HLA.

Patients with alopecia areata provided lesional scalp punch biopsies as well as peripheral blood. Per germline, CDR1 MGHRA and CDR2 YSYEKL. V gave up 0 bases and J gave up 8 bases, with 10 bases separating them. The CDR3 sequence is 13 residues long. Extracted RNA was reverse transcribed, and the resulting cDNA served as sequencing template. Here immunoSEQ multiplex PCR was the method, and the copy in TCRdb shows in-frame clones only, minus some. The sample shows more than 75,000 clones, approximately 42% of them seen only once. Points on this clone: Antigen unknown.

The material sequenced was CD4+ T cells sorted from blood. V is TRBV4-1 and J is TRBJ1-1; D gene unclear. This clonotype was obtained from a human donor with alopecia areata. The CDR3 loop is CASSQEPRLEAFF. CDR3 DNA sequence: TGCGCCAGCAGCCAAGAACCGCGTTTGGAAGCTTTCTTT.